The 32 T cell receptor beta chains below all came from one sample that was sequenced in a study of blood T cell repertoires in COVID-19. Sequenced by immunoSEQ multiplex PCR; TCRdb stores in-frame clones only, minus some. The sample lists more than 300,000 clones; roughly nine tenths were seen once. The specimen was PBMCs or T cells enriched from blood (not recorded which). The receptors originated from a woman younger than 45 who had recovered from COVID-19.

This clone was seen a single time. In nucleotides, the CDR3 is TGCGCCAGGTACGGACTAGCGGGGCGATCTGGGGCCAACGTCCTGACTTTC. Translated: CARYGLAGRSGANVLTF. This rearrangement joins TRBV5-1 to TRBJ2-6; 12 bases are shared with TRBD2. This CDR3 is built from 17 residues. Per germline, CDR1 SGHRS and CDR2 YFSETQ. The ends lost 8 bases at V and 1 base at J; junction bases unmatched: 7.

The DNA for the CDR3 is TGTGCCAGCAGTTTATTGGGCCTCTACGAGCAGTACTTC. Translating gives CASSLLGLYEQYF. The genes are TRBV28 and TRBJ2-7; D is unclear. Germline CDR1 is MDHEN and CDR2 is SYDVKM. V was trimmed by 1 base and J by 3 bases, leaving 7 bases between them. The CDR3 extends over 13 amino acids.

The genes are TRBV21-1 and TRBJ1-6; the table's D call, TRBD1, was not checked against the DNA. TRBV21-1 is recorded as a pseudogene. The CDR3 spans 24 residues. CDR3 sequence (DNA): TGTGCCAGCAGCAAAGTCGACCGTTTTGGGACAGGGCATATTAGGGGCTCCTATAATTCACCCCTCCACTTT. Translation: CASSKVDRFGTGHIRGSYNSPLHF.

The J gene is TRBJ2-1, the V gene TRBV27; 9 nucleotides match TRBD2. This CDR3 has 14 amino acids. V lost 2 bases to trimming and J lost 4 bases; unmatched junction nucleotides: 0. CDR1 MNHEY and CDR2 SMNVEV come from the germline V gene (reference sequence). CDR3 sequence: CASSLAGGYNEQFF. CDR3 in DNA: TGTGCCAGCAGTTTAGCGGGAGGGTACAATGAGCAGTTCTTC.

The genes are TRBV6-1 and TRBJ1-5; perhaps TRBD1 as D (6 bases). Germline V gene sequence: CDR1 MNHNS, CDR2 SASEGT. Between the trimmed V and J ends, which lost 2 bases and 6 bases, there was a span of 14 bases. This CDR3 comprises 15 residues. DNA for the CDR3: TGTGCCAGCAGTGAAATGGGACATGCTGGTCAGCCCCAGCATTTT. Encoded protein: CASSEMGHAGQPQHF.

The DNA for the CDR3 is TGTGCCAGCAGCTTGGCTAGCGGGGGACGATCCTACGAGCAGTACTTC. This codes for CASSLASGGRSYEQYF. The V gene is TRBV5-4, the J gene TRBJ2-7, with 10 bases fitting TRBD2. The J segment lost 1 base and the V segment lost 0 bases, leaving 4 bases of the junction unmatched. The V gene's germline CDR1 is SGHNT and CDR2 YYREEE (reference sequence). This CDR3 has 16 residues. Variable domain in full (rest from reference TRBV5-4 and TRBJ2-7): ETGVTQSPTHLIKTRGQQVTLRCSSQSGHNTVSWYQQALGQGPQFIFQYYREEENGRGNFPPRFSGLQFPNYSSELNVNALELDDSALYLCASSLASGGRSYEQYFGPGTRLTVT.

This chain joins TRBV3-1 (or the pseudogene TRBV3-2) and TRBJ2-1; 11 bases agree with TRBD2. With 1 base clipped from V and 7 bases from J, the junction kept 3 bases outside the gene matches. This CDR3 is 15 amino acids long. Germline V gives CDR1 LGHDT, CDR2 YNNKEL (reference sequence). The CDR3 nucleotides are TGTGCCAGCAGCCAAGTCCCTAGCGGGAGGAATGAGCAGTTCTTC. Its protein is CASSQVPSGRNEQFF.

This sequence joins TRBV11-2 and TRBJ2-3; the D gene is possibly TRBD2 (5 bases). Germline loops: CDR1 SGHAT, CDR2 FQNNGV. The CDR3 has 16 amino acids. The V gene lost 2 bases and the J gene lost 0 bases, with 12 bases spanning the gap. The CDR3 region is CASSLSGGSSTDTQYF. CDR3 DNA sequence: TGTGCCAGCAGCTTAAGCGGCGGCTCTAGCACAGATACGCAGTATTTT.

The chain joins TRBV27 to TRBJ1-2; no reliable D call. Trimming left V 4 bases short and J 7 bases short, with 13 bases between. The CDR3 totals 13 residues. Germline V CDR1 and CDR2: MNHEY, SMNVEV (reference sequence). CDR3 in DNA: TGTGCCAGCAGTTCCGGCCGAGGGTCTGGCTACACCTTC. This encodes CASSSGRGSGYTF.

This chain links TRBV5-1 with TRBJ1-3, with TRBD1 identical over 7 bases. In germline, CDR1 is SGHRS, CDR2 YFSETQ. With V trimmed by 4 bases and J by 0 bases, 7 bases remained unmatched. CDR3 size: 16 residues. The CDR3 nucleotides read TGCGCCAGCAGCCCTGGAGGGACAGTCTCTGGAAACACCATATATTTT. Its protein product is CASSPGGTVSGNTIYF.

J is TRBJ1-2 and V is TRBV24-1; D is unresolved. Germline-derived CDR1 and CDR2 are KGHDR and SFDVKD. The CDR3 is 14 amino acids. V dropped 5 bases and J dropped 3 bases, with 12 bases sitting between them. The chain's CDR3 is CATSVIYRDYGYTF. Here the CDR3 DNA reads TGTGCCACCAGTGTTATATATCGGGACTATGGCTACACCTTC.

This chain links TRBV19 with TRBJ1-5; D possibly corresponds to TRBD1 (6 bases). V was clipped by 8 bases and J by 1 base, with 9 bases between them. Germline V gene lookup returns CDR1 LNHDA and CDR2 SQIVND (reference sequence). This CDR3 spans 13 amino acids. CDR3 residues: CASGDTSNQPQHF. The DNA for the CDR3 is TGTGCCAGTGGGGACACAAGCAATCAGCCCCAGCATTTT.

The chain recombines TRBV28 with TRBJ2-1; no definite D call. Germline-derived CDR1 and CDR2 are MDHEN and SYDVKM. This CDR3 is 14 amino acids long. V was pared by 5 bases and J by 0 bases, with 8 bases between. CDR3 sequence reads: CASSAPGSYNEQFF. In nucleotides, the CDR3 is TGTGCCAGCAGTGCCCCAGGCTCCTACAATGAGCAGTTCTTC.

The chain is built from TRBV9 and TRBJ1-2; 8 bases match TRBD1. The CDR3 loop spans 16 amino acids. Per germline, CDR1 SGDLS and CDR2 YYNGEE. V was clipped by 3 bases and J by 5 bases; unmatched bases: 12. DNA of the CDR3: TGTGCCAGCAGCGAGATCCCGGGACAGGCCTATTATGGCTACACCTTC. This encodes CASSEIPGQAYYGYTF.

The chain has TRBV5-6 and TRBJ2-4, with TRBD2 matching 8 bases. The V gene's germline CDR1 is SGHDT and CDR2 YYEEEE. The CDR3 runs 14 residues. V lost 0 bases, J lost 6 bases, and 2 bases stayed unmatched. In nucleotides, the CDR3 is TGTGCCAGCAGCTTGGGTACTAGCGGAAACATTCAGTACTTC. Residues: CASSLGTSGNIQYF. The variable domain in full, completed from reference TRBV5-6 and TRBJ2-4, reads DAGVTQSPTHLIKTRGQQVTLRCSPKSGHDTVSWYQQALGQGPQFIFQYYEEEERQRGNFPDRFSGHQFPNYSSELNVNALLLGDSALYLCASSLGTSGNIQYFGAGTRLSVL.

The genes are TRBV4-2 and TRBJ2-1; the match to TRBD2 covers 8 bases. From germline, CDR1 is LGHNA and CDR2 YNFKEQ. The CDR3 runs to 16 residues. Trimming removed 3 bases from V and 4 bases from J; junction bases left unmatched: 8. CDR3 DNA: TGTGCCAGCAGCCACGTACTAGCGGAAGTATACAATGAGCAGTTCTTC. Protein sequence: CASSHVLAEVYNEQFF.

The gene calls are TRBV28 and TRBJ2-2; a possible D gene is TRBD1 (5 bases). CDR1 MDHEN and CDR2 SYDVKM come from the germline V gene. The CDR3 totals 15 residues. V lost 2 bases, J lost 7 bases, and 14 bases lay in between. CDR3 sequence reads: CASSLRQGGNGELFF. CDR3 DNA sequence: TGTGCCAGCAGTTTAAGGCAGGGTGGGAACGGGGAGCTGTTTTTT.

This sequence joins TRBV11-2 and TRBJ1-2; D remains unclear. Germline-derived CDR1 and CDR2 are SGHAT and FQNNGV. V was pared by 0 bases and J by 3 bases, with 14 bases between. There are 16 residues in the CDR3. CDR3 sequence: CASSLDHRNSDYGYTF. The CDR3 DNA is TGTGCCAGCAGCTTAGATCATCGTAATAGCGACTATGGCTACACCTTC. The full variable domain, its missing parts supplied by reference TRBV11-2 and TRBJ1-2, is EAGVAQSPRYKIIEKRQSVAFWCNPISGHATLYWYQQILGQGPKLLIQFQNNGVVDDSQLPKDRFSAERLKGVDSTLKIQPAKLEDSAVYLCASSLDHRNSDYGYTFGSGTRLTVV.

This clone came up once. The J gene is TRBJ2-3, the V gene TRBV18; D remains unclear. The V end was cut by 6 bases, the J end by 6 bases, with 16 bases between. CDR1 and CDR2 (germline): KGHSH, LQKENI. The CDR3 is 14 residues long. CDR3 sequence reads: CASSEGASVDTQYF. The CDR3 nucleotides read TGTGCCAGCTCCGAAGGAGCGAGTGTCGATACGCAGTATTTT.

The chain uses TRBV18 and TRBJ2-7; D gene unclear. This CDR3 spans 13 amino acids. Germline values: CDR1 KGHSH, CDR2 LQKENI. V lost 2 bases, J lost 0 bases, and 5 bases lay in between. The CDR3 sequence is CASSPSLSYEQYF. For the CDR3, the DNA is TGTGCCAGCTCACCATCCCTCTCCTACGAGCAGTACTTC.

V gene TRBV28 combines with J gene TRBJ2-7; D might be TRBD2 (5 bases). V lost 5 bases, J lost 8 bases, and 22 bases lay in between. Germline V gives CDR1 MDHEN, CDR2 SYDVKM. CDR3 length equals 15 residues. The CDR3 sequence: CASSPGVAPALKQYF. As DNA, the CDR3 is TGTGCCAGCAGTCCCGGGGTAGCGCCCGCCTTGAAGCAGTACTTC.

This clone is a singleton in its sample. CDR3 DNA sequence: TGCGCCAGCAGCCAACCACTAGCGGGCGGGACCGGGGAGCTGTTTTTT. Residues: CASSQPLAGGTGELFF. This sequence joins TRBV4-3 and TRBJ2-2; 9 bases line up with TRBD2. The CDR3 length is 16 residues. The trim removed 2 bases at V and 5 bases at J, leaving 6 bases unmatched. The germline V gene has CDR1 LGHNA and CDR2 YSLEER.

The chain has TRBV28 and TRBJ1-5, with D uncertain. Between the trimmed V and J ends, which lost 5 bases and 8 bases, there was a span of 13 bases. Germline CDR1 reads MDHEN; CDR2 reads SYDVKM. This CDR3 has 13 amino acids. CDR3: CASSNGVGKPQHF. The DNA of the CDR3 is TGTGCCAGCAGTAACGGGGTGGGAAAGCCCCAGCATTTT.

The chain combines TRBV5-6 with TRBJ1-1; D uncertain. The V gene's germline CDR1 is SGHDT and CDR2 YYEEEE. The V end was cut by 1 base, the J end by 0 bases, with 4 bases between. The CDR3 spans 13 residues. CDR3 residues: CASSLSVNTEAFF. CDR3 coding DNA: TGTGCCAGCAGCTTGTCAGTGAACACTGAAGCTTTCTTT.

The chain is built from TRBV2 and TRBJ2-1, with a tentative D call TRBD1 (5 bases). Germline CDR1 SNHLY, CDR2 FYNNEI. The CDR3 length is 17 residues. V was cut by 5 bases and J by 5 bases, with 22 bases left in between. The CDR3 region has the DNA TGTGCCAGCAGTAGGCGCCGAGGTGGGGCGATTAACAATGAGCAGTTCTTC. Translating gives CASSRRRGGAINNEQFF. The full variable domain, completed using reference TRBV2 and TRBJ2-1, is EPEVTQTPSHQVTQMGQEVILRCVPISNHLYFYWYRQILGQKVEFLVSFYNNEISEKSEIFDDQFSVERPDGSNFTLKIRSTKLEDSAMYFCASSRRRGGAINNEQFFGPGTRLTVL.

The chain couples TRBV7-3 to TRBJ2-5, with 11 nucleotides matching TRBD2. Germline V gene data show CDR1 as SGHTA and CDR2 as FQGTGA. V lost 1 base and J lost 10; bases outside the gene matches: 14. The length of the CDR3 is 17 residues. The CDR3 loop is CASSLIVALAGGRIQYF. CDR3 nucleotides: TGTGCCAGCAGCTTAATAGTAGCCCTAGCGGGGGGCCGTATCCAGTACTTC.

The chain joins TRBV27 to TRBJ2-7; 7 bases agree with TRBD2. The tail of the sequence fits TRBJ2-1 better, so the J call may be wrong. This CDR3 region has 16 residues. CDR1 MNHEY and CDR2 SMNVEV come from the germline V gene (reference sequence). This chain's CDR3 is CASSPHGRRIYNEQFF. The CDR3 bases are TGTGCCAGCAGTCCTCACGGGAGGAGGATCTACAATGAGCAGTTCTTC.

This rearrangement joins TRBV5-4 to TRBJ2-7, with a possible D match to TRBD2 (7 bases). Per germline, CDR1 SGHNT and CDR2 YYREEE (reference sequence). V lost 1 base and J lost 7, with 12 bases in between. The CDR3 covers 13 residues. CDR3 region: CASSLIGGREQYF. In nucleotides, the CDR3 is TGTGCCAGCAGCTTGATCGGGGGGCGGGAGCAGTACTTC.

V gene TRBV3-1 (or the pseudogene TRBV3-2) combines with J gene TRBJ2-3; D not certain. The CDR3 has 12 residues. From germline, CDR1 is LGHDT and CDR2 YNNKEL (reference sequence). V was trimmed by 2 bases and J by 5 bases, leaving 5 bases between them. CDR3 DNA: TGTGCCAGCAGCCAACTAGGAGATACGCAGTATTTT. Residues: CASSQLGDTQYF.

The chain carries TRBV5-1 and TRBJ1-3; possible D gene TRBD1, 6 bases. Germline V CDR1 and CDR2: SGHRS, YFSETQ. V dropped 4 bases and J dropped 6 bases, with 14 bases sitting between them. CDR3 length: 14 amino acids. CDR3 sequence reads: CASSPGDRENTIYF. Written as DNA, the CDR3 is TGCGCCAGCAGCCCAGGGGATAGGGAAAACACCATATATTTT.

CDR3 region: CASSFLSSALESPHEQYF. The CDR3 coding sequence is TGTGCCAGCAGCTTCCTTTCTAGCGCCCTCGAATCACCCCACGAGCAGTACTTC. J is TRBJ2-7 and V is TRBV7-8, with TRBD2 as a possible D gene (6 bases). V was shortened by 3 bases and J by 5 bases, with 26 bases between the two germline ends. The length of the CDR3 is 18 residues. CDR1 SGHVS and CDR2 FQNEAQ come from the germline V gene.

This clone was recorded only once. The chain is built from TRBV27 and TRBJ1-5, with TRBD1 matching 7 bases. CDR1 is MNHEY and CDR2 is SMNVEV in the germline V gene (reference sequence). The CDR3 contains 15 residues. With 5 bases clipped from V and 0 bases from J, the junction kept 4 bases outside the gene matches. The CDR3 DNA reads as TGTGCCAGCAGTCCTGGGACAGCTAGCAATCAGCCCCAGCATTTT. Its protein is CASSPGTASNQPQHF.